This entry concerns a single TCR beta chain. Its target is unknown. These data come from a study of cytomegalovirus exposure and HLA in healthy donors. General observations from the study: Excluded were some V segments that proved indistinguishable, including TRBV6-2 and TRBV6-3. Cytomegalovirus-associated status was assigned to fewer than 200 TCR beta chains. A link between a missense DCLRE1C variant and TCR beta V- and J-gene trimming emerged from a later analysis. TCR sequences were mostly rare, though some public TCRs occurred in many donors.

Use of 60 Vbeta and 13 Jbeta primers characterized the PCR. Here immunoSEQ multiplex PCR was the method, and the copy in TCRdb shows in-frame clones only, minus some. The table has 85,000 to 110,000 clones, around 82% seen once. CDR3 length equals 16 residues. Trimming shortened V by 8 bases and J by 5 bases, and 27 bases separated the two germline ends. Germline loops: CDR1 SQVTM, CDR2 ANQGSEA. Source material: PBMCs. The TCR sequence derives from a young woman in good health and CMV-seropositive. The chain is built from TRBV29-1 and TRBJ2-5; tentative D call: TRBD1 (7 bases). Here the CDR3 DNA reads TGCAGCCAAAGCCCTTTAAGAGGGGGCGGGGAGGAGACCCAGTACTTC. It specifies CSQSPLRGGGEETQYF.